Below, one T cell receptor beta chain is given with its context. This sample was taken from a study of shared clonotypes between healthy human individuals. The V and J ends lost 4 bases and 12 bases, in that order; junction bases with no gene match: 8. This CDR3 contains 13 residues. The V gene's germline CDR1 is SGHVS and CDR2 FQNEAQ. This was a deep-level run. Profiled with immunoSEQ multiplex PCR; TCRdb holds only in-frame clones, not every one. The table lists about 2.3 million clones, just over 90% of them singletons. Sequences were obtained from naive CD4+ T cells from PBMCs. The sample's subset: CD45RA+ positively selected. This clonotype originated in a man aged 18 to 29 in good health. Some clones in this sample may be carry-over from other donors' samples. The V and J genes are TRBV7-8 and TRBJ2-4; the match to TRBD2 covers 8 bases. This CDR3 reads CASSSGTSSAQYF. CDR3 coding DNA: TGTGCCAGCAGCTCCGGGACTAGTTCGGCTCAGTACTTC.